Presented here are 21 T cell receptor beta chains from one specimen sequenced in a study of HIV-infected patients and healthy controls. Reverse transcription used about 510 ng RNA and constant-region primers for alpha and beta. Separate chain-specific third strand synthesis with multiplexing indices produced the alpha and beta libraries. MiXCR, run by TCRdb on the 5' RACE reads, gives a single entry per CDR3 protein. The sample contains 6,500 to 10,000 distinct CDR3 sequences, roughly 9.4% of which appear only once. Follow-up blood was drawn about 14 weeks, roughly three months, after antiretroviral therapy began. The repertoire came from unfractionated whole blood and reflected all unsorted peripheral T cells. The specimen was blood, collected during antiretroviral therapy. Source of these receptors: an adult with HIV infection.

This clonotype has a count of ten or more. The CDR3 spells CASSRGGLAGDPDTQYF. The CDR3 nucleotides read TGTGCCAGCAGCCGTGGTGGCCTAGCGGGAGACCCAGATACGCAGTATTTT. This chain connects TRBV4-2 to TRBJ2-3, with 10 bases identical to TRBD2. The CDR3 extends over 17 amino acids. CDR1 is LGHNA and CDR2 is YNFKEQ in the germline V gene. Trimming took 4 bases from V and 4 from J; bases not matched to a gene: 11.

This clonotype was seen repeatedly, ten times or more. This chain links TRBV12-3 or TRBV12-4 with TRBJ2-7, with D maybe TRBD2 (5 bases). This CDR3 comprises 14 residues. Between the trimmed V and J ends, which lost 5 bases and 0 bases, there was a span of 11 bases. CDR3 sequence reads: CASSRTGSSYEQYV. CDR3 DNA sequence: TGTGCCAGCAGTAGGACTGGGAGCTCCTACGAGCAGTACGTC.

This clonotype is labeled as medium-sized. The V and J genes are TRBV9 and TRBJ2-1; 9 bases map to TRBD2. The CDR3 is 12 residues long. With 3 bases clipped from V and 15 bases from J, the junction kept 7 bases outside the gene matches. Germline lookup yields CDR1 SGDLS and CDR2 YYNGEE. The CDR3 DNA reads TGTGCCAGCAGCGAACCTAGCGGGAAGCTGTTCTTC. It yields the protein CASSEPSGKLFF.

Judged by abundance, this clonotype is medium-sized. V usage is TRBV29-1 and J usage is TRBJ1-2; D uncertain. This CDR3 has 10 amino acids. Trimming cost V 7 bases and J 3 bases, with 6 bases left between them. Germline V CDR1 and CDR2: SQVTM, ANQGSEA. The CDR3 region is CSAIDYGYTF. CDR3 in DNA: TGCAGCGCGATTGACTATGGCTACACCTTC.

This clonotype has a count of ten or more. The CDR3 sequence is CASGLAGVYEQYV. The CDR3 coding sequence is TGTGCCAGCGGGCTAGCGGGGGTCTACGAGCAGTACGTC. The rearrangement uses TRBV2 and TRBJ2-7, with 10 nucleotides matching TRBD2. The CDR3 is 13 amino acids. Per the germline V gene, CDR1 is SNHLY and CDR2 is FYNNEI. V shed 8 bases, J shed 3 bases, and the junction held 4 bases outside the gene matches.

Many counts were recorded for this clonotype. This chain joins TRBV12-3 or TRBV12-4 and TRBJ2-2, with 7 bases fitting TRBD1. After removal of 2 bases from V and 0 bases from J, the junction contained 6 bases not matched to a gene. The CDR3 covers 17 residues. CDR3 residues: CASSLPRDRPNTGELFF. The CDR3 bases are TGTGCCAGCAGTTTACCCCGGGACAGACCGAACACCGGGGAGCTGTTTTTT.

A few counts support this clonotype. The chain joins TRBV2 to TRBJ1-2; D is unresolved. The CDR3 totals 13 residues. Trimming left V 4 bases short and J 6 bases short, with 12 bases between. Germline CDR1 reads SNHLY; CDR2 reads FYNNEI. The CDR3 protein is CASSVDVGNGYTF. CDR3 sequence (DNA): TGTGCCAGCAGTGTCGATGTGGGGAATGGCTACACCTTC.

At least ten counts were recorded for this clonotype. The chain has TRBV4-1 and TRBJ2-1; 8 nucleotides align to TRBD2. CDR1 is MGHRA and CDR2 is YSYEKL in the germline V gene. This CDR3 has 15 amino acids. J was trimmed by 9 bases and V by 2 bases; bases with no gene match: 9. The CDR3 loop is CASSQPVRGGLEQFF. CDR3 DNA sequence: TGCGCCAGCAGCCAACCCGTCCGGGGGGGCCTTGAGCAGTTCTTC.

This clonotype showed up many times. V usage is TRBV6-6 and J usage is TRBJ1-5; 7 nucleotides line up with TRBD1. The CDR3 loop spans 15 amino acids. Germline lookup yields CDR1 MNHNY and CDR2 SVGAGI (reference sequence). The junction had 7 bases not matched to a gene; V was cut back by 7 bases and J by 1 base. CDR3 sequence (DNA): TGTGCCAGCACCCCGGGACAGCAAAGCAATCAGCCCCAGCATTTT. It is translated as CASTPGQQSNQPQHF.

This clonotype was picked up many times. The J gene is TRBJ1-2, the V gene TRBV18; D gene uncertain. CDR1 KGHSH and CDR2 LQKENI come from the germline V gene. The ends were cut back, 2 bases at V and 5 bases at J, with 12 bases in the middle. The CDR3 extends over 14 amino acids. The CDR3 bases are TGTGCCAGCTCACCAGGAAGTCAGCTGTATGGCTACACCTTC. Translation: CASSPGSQLYGYTF.

This clonotype has just a few counts. The chain has TRBV6-1 and TRBJ2-7; TRBD2 is a possible D gene (5 bases). Germline CDR1 MNHNS, CDR2 SASEGT. Trimming removed 5 bases from V and 4 bases from J, with 21 bases in between. This CDR3 comprises 16 residues. The chain's CDR3 is CASSPTGFQSLYEQYV. The CDR3 bases are TGTGCCAGCAGTCCTACGGGGTTTCAGTCTTTATACGAGCAGTACGTC.

At least ten counts were recorded for this clonotype. J is TRBJ1-1 and V is TRBV5-1; D gene uncertain. Trimming stripped 1 base from V and 1 base from J, with 11 bases between. In germline, CDR1 is SGHRS, CDR2 YFSETQ. The CDR3 runs to 15 residues. The CDR3 DNA follows: TGCGCCAGCAGCTTGAGAGGCGGTGGGAACACTGAAGCTTTCTTT. Residues: CASSLRGGGNTEAFF.

In its sample, this clonotype was seen many times. The chain recombines TRBV6-2 or TRBV6-3 with TRBJ2-5, with D uncertain. The CDR3 contains 13 residues. The germline gives CDR1 MNHEY, CDR2 SVGEGT. Trimming took off 5 bases at V and 1 base at J, with 8 bases between the two ends. Written as DNA, the CDR3 is TGTGCCAGCAGTAGGGATTCCCAAGAGACCCAGTACTTC. Amino acid sequence: CASSRDSQETQYF.

This clonotype was counted ten times or more. This chain uses TRBV6-1 with TRBJ1-1; no clear D. Trimming took 7 bases from V and 1 from J, leaving 10 bases between them. This CDR3 contains 13 residues. Germline-derived CDR1 and CDR2 are MNHNS and SASEGT. In DNA form, the CDR3 reads TGTGCCAGCAACACAGAGGAGAACACTGAAGCTTTCTTT. It codes for CASNTEENTEAFF.

At least ten counts were recorded for this clonotype. The chain joins TRBV7-9 to TRBJ1-1; D is perhaps TRBD1 (5 bases). CDR3 size: 12 residues. Germline CDR1 reads SEHNR; CDR2 reads FQNEAQ (reference sequence). V was shortened by 5 bases and J by 4 bases, with 8 bases between the two germline ends. This CDR3 is CASSEGVTEAFF. In DNA form, the CDR3 reads TGTGCCAGCAGCGAAGGGGTCACTGAAGCTTTCTTT. Combining the CDR3 with reference TRBV7-9 and TRBJ1-1 gives the whole variable domain DTGVSQNPRHKITKRGQNVTFRCDPISEHNRLYWYRQTLGQGPEFLTYFQNEAQLEKSRLLSDRFSAERPKGSFSTLEIQRTEQGDSAMYLCASSEGVTEAFFGQGTRLTVV.

In this sample, this clonotype is medium-sized. The chain combines TRBV5-1 with TRBJ2-3, with D perhaps TRBD2 (7 bases). Germline-derived CDR1 and CDR2 are SGHRS and YFSETQ. V dropped 4 bases and J dropped 4 bases, with 16 bases sitting between them. The CDR3 length is 15 residues. As DNA, the CDR3 is TGCGCCAGCAGCCCGGGGGCGGGAGTAGCAGATACGCAGTATTTT. Protein product: CASSPGAGVADTQYF. Looking up the rest from reference TRBV5-1 and TRBJ2-3 gives the full variable domain: KAGVTQTPRYLIKTRGQQVTLSCSPISGHRSVSWYQQTPGQGLQFLFEYFSETQRNKGNFPGRFSGRQFSNSRSEMNVSTLELGDSALYLCASSPGAGVADTQYFGPGTRLTVL.

V and J are TRBV5-5 and TRBJ2-2; 13 nucleotides line up with TRBD2. Germline V gene data show CDR1 as SGHKS and CDR2 as YYEKEE (reference sequence). The CDR3 is 17 residues long. Trimming cost V 4 bases and J 4 bases; bases outside gene matches: 7. CDR3 DNA: TGTGCCAGCAGCGGAGGACTAGCGGGAGAGCCCACCGGGGAGCTGTTTTTT. This codes for CASSGGLAGEPTGELFF.

The J gene is TRBJ1-2, the V gene TRBV12-3 or TRBV12-4; no definite D call. V was clipped by 2 bases and J by 5 bases, with 6 bases between them. The CDR3 loop spans 12 amino acids. This CDR3 reads CASSLRLYGYTF. As DNA, the CDR3 is TGTGCCAGCAGTTTAAGACTTTATGGCTACACCTTC.

Details on this clonotype: One base away lies a much larger clone, so this may be a sequencing read error. The chain carries TRBV7-8 and TRBJ1-6; 10 bases agree with TRBD1. In germline, CDR1 is SGHVS, CDR2 FQNEAQ. With 4 bases clipped from V and 5 bases from J, the junction kept 5 bases outside the gene matches. The CDR3 runs to 16 residues. CDR3 loop: CASSSGQGIDNSPLHF. Here the CDR3 DNA reads TGTGCCAGCAGCTCGGGACAGGGGATCGATAATTCACCCCTCCACTTT.

This clonotype is labeled medium-sized. This chain joins TRBV10-1 and TRBJ2-3; TRBD1 agrees at 7 bases. The CDR3 has 15 amino acids. The germline gives CDR1 WNHNN, CDR2 SYGVQD (reference sequence). J was trimmed by 7 bases and V by 5 bases; bases with no gene match: 12. The CDR3 protein is CASSKGAMELNTQYF. The CDR3 bases are TGCGCCAGCAGTAAGGGGGCCATGGAATTAAATACGCAGTATTTT.

By share, this clonotype counts as medium-sized (0.01 to 0.1%). V usage is TRBV4-2 and J usage is TRBJ1-2; D is ambiguous. The CDR3 is 14 amino acids. Germline V gene data show CDR1 as LGHNA and CDR2 as YNFKEQ. The V and J ends lost 1 base and 8 bases respectively, with 14 bases between them. As DNA, the CDR3 is TGTGCCAGCAGCCAAGTGTTCGGATCGGAGGGCTACACCTTC. Amino acid sequence: CASSQVFGSEGYTF.